One sample yielded the 19 T cell receptor beta chains listed below, sequenced in a study of blood T cell repertoires in COVID-19. Measured with immunoSEQ multiplex PCR; TCRdb has only the in-frame clones, and not every one. The sample has around 290,000 clones, approximately 93% seen once; the top ten hold about 2.2%. Sequenced sample: peripheral blood. The source is a woman in her twenties or thirties with COVID-19, enrolled during active disease.

The CDR3: CASSRFGGAYFQQFF. CDR3 DNA sequence: TGTGCCAGCAGCCGTTTTGGGGGGGCCTATTTTCAGCAGTTCTTC. V gene TRBV5-4 combines with J gene TRBJ2-1, with D maybe TRBD2 (7 bases). Germline lookup yields CDR1 SGHNT and CDR2 YYREEE (reference sequence). CDR3 length: 15 residues. Trimming stripped 4 bases from V and 11 bases from J, with 22 bases between.

The rearrangement joins TRBV5-6 to TRBJ1-2; D is unresolved. The CDR3 is 16 residues long. Germline-derived CDR1 and CDR2 are SGHDT and YYEEEE. Between the trimmed V and J ends, which lost 2 bases and 5 bases, there was a span of 19 bases. The CDR3 DNA sequence: TGTGCCAGCAGCTTACCCGGAGTCTCGGCCCGGTATGGCTACACCTTC. Its translation: CASSLPGVSARYGYTF.

The CDR3 DNA follows: TGCGCCAGCAGCCAAGACAGGTCGTCCTACGAGCAGTACTTC. Its translation: CASSQDRSSYEQYF. This sequence joins TRBV4-1 and TRBJ2-7; no clear D gene. This CDR3 has 14 amino acids. The germline V and J ends were trimmed by 0 bases and 1 base, with 7 bases remaining between them. Germline CDR1 MGHRA, CDR2 YSYEKL.

The CDR3 DNA follows: TGCGCCAGCAGCCAAGAACTTGCTAGCGGGGGATCCTACGAGCAGTACTTC. Protein sequence: CASSQELASGGSYEQYF. V and J are TRBV4-1 and TRBJ2-7; 10 bases line up with TRBD2. Per germline, CDR1 MGHRA and CDR2 YSYEKL. This CDR3 contains 17 residues. V was pared by 0 bases and J by 1 base, with 6 bases of the junction left unmatched.

The rearrangement uses TRBV2 and TRBJ2-7; D might be TRBD2 (6 bases). Germline V gene lookup returns CDR1 SNHLY and CDR2 FYNNEI. V was shortened by 7 bases and J by 1 base, with 8 bases between the two germline ends. This CDR3 has 12 residues. In nucleotides, the CDR3 is TGTGCCAGCACCGGAGGGTCCTACGAGCAGTACTTC. Its translation is CASTGGSYEQYF.

The V call is TRBV7-9, the J call TRBJ1-6; no clear D. Per germline, CDR1 SEHNR and CDR2 FQNEAQ (reference sequence). This CDR3 contains 13 residues. Trimming pared 5 bases from V and 8 bases from J, leaving 10 bases between. CDR3 loop: CASSVFEDSPLHF. CDR3 nucleotides: TGTGCCAGCAGCGTTTTTGAGGATTCACCCCTCCACTTT.

V and J are TRBV7-2 and TRBJ2-5; 9 bases line up with TRBD2. With V trimmed by 1 base and J by 4 bases, 1 base remained unmatched. The CDR3 length is 14 residues. CDR1 and CDR2 from the germline V gene are SGHTA and FQGNSA. The CDR3 nucleotides are TGTGCCAGCAGCTTAGGACTAGCGGTAGAGACCCAGTACTTC. Translating it yields CASSLGLAVETQYF.

V usage is TRBV28 and J usage is TRBJ2-1, with 8 bases identical to TRBD2. This CDR3 region has 18 residues. Germline V gene sequence: CDR1 MDHEN, CDR2 SYDVKM. V shed 4 bases and J 4 bases; nucleotides not matched to a gene: 15. The CDR3 reads CASSSLSGTGGAYNEQFF. The CDR3 DNA reads TGTGCCAGCAGTTCCCTCTCCGGTACGGGAGGGGCTTACAATGAGCAGTTCTTC.

The V call is TRBV30, the J call TRBJ2-7, with TRBD2 identical over 7 bases. The germline V gene has CDR1 GTSNPN and CDR2 SVGIG (reference sequence). Trimming took 2 bases from V and 1 from J; bases not matched to a gene: 11. This CDR3 contains 16 residues. CDR3 DNA: TGTGCCTGGAGTATGGGCCTAGCGGAGAATTCCTACGAGCAGTACTTC. Residues: CAWSMGLAENSYEQYF.

The J gene is TRBJ2-2, the V gene TRBV2; weak D call: TRBD1 (6 bases). Trimming removed 5 bases at V and 5 bases at J, with 15 bases between. Germline values: CDR1 SNHLY, CDR2 FYNNEI. The length of the CDR3 is 15 residues. DNA of the CDR3: TGTGCCAGCAGTTTACAGGGCTCCCTTACCGGGGAGCTGTTTTTT. This encodes CASSLQGSLTGELFF. The full variable domain, in which reference TRBV2 and TRBJ2-2 provide the parts outside the CDR3, is EPEVTQTPSHQVTQMGQEVILRCVPISNHLYFYWYRQILGQKVEFLVSFYNNEISEKSEIFDDQFSVERPDGSNFTLKIRSTKLEDSAMYFCASSLQGSLTGELFFGEGSRLTVL.

The chain has TRBV19 and TRBJ1-1; the D is unclear. V was trimmed by 6 bases and J by 6 bases, leaving 8 bases between them. This CDR3 region has 11 residues. CDR1 and CDR2 (germline): LNHDA, SQIVND (reference sequence). Here the CDR3 reads CASRLASEAFF. In DNA, the CDR3 is TGTGCCAGTAGATTGGCTTCTGAAGCTTTCTTT.

CDR3 residues: CSVREDGYTF. In DNA form, the CDR3 reads TGCAGCGTTCGTGAGGATGGCTACACCTTC. J is TRBJ1-2 and V is TRBV29-1; D unclear. From germline, CDR1 is SQVTM and CDR2 ANQGSEA. The V gene lost 5 bases and the J gene lost 6 bases, with 7 bases spanning the gap. The length of the CDR3 is 10 residues.

V is TRBV19 and J is TRBJ2-1; 10 bases are shared with TRBD2. The J segment lost 8 bases and the V segment lost 3 bases, leaving 7 bases of the junction unmatched. The CDR3 sequence is 15 residues long. From germline, CDR1 is LNHDA and CDR2 SQIVND (reference sequence). The CDR3 reads CASSISSGRGHEQFF. For the CDR3, the DNA is TGTGCCAGTAGTATTTCTAGCGGGAGAGGTCATGAGCAGTTCTTC.

The CDR3 is CASSFIDRAHGYTF. The CDR3 DNA follows: TGTGCCAGCAGCTTTATCGACAGGGCCCATGGCTACACCTTC. This chain uses TRBV13 with TRBJ1-2; 7 bases agree with TRBD1. Germline values: CDR1 PRHDT, CDR2 FYEKMQ (reference sequence). V dropped 3 bases and J dropped 6; count of bases not matched to a gene: 7. The CDR3 has 14 amino acids.

The chain employs TRBV19 and TRBJ2-1, with 8 nucleotides matching TRBD2. Germline V gene sequence: CDR1 LNHDA, CDR2 SQIVND (reference sequence). The J segment lost 4 bases and the V segment lost 8 bases, leaving 4 bases of the junction unmatched. The CDR3 totals 13 residues. CDR3 protein: CASSSGPYNEQFF. The CDR3 DNA sequence: TGTGCCAGTTCTAGCGGGCCGTACAATGAGCAGTTCTTC.

This chain uses TRBV6-5 with TRBJ1-4; 8 bases align to TRBD1. Losses at the gene ends were 3 bases for V and 4 bases for J; bases not matched to a gene: 4. Germline-derived CDR1 and CDR2 are MNHEY and SVGAGI. CDR3 length: 15 amino acids. CDR3 sequence reads: CASSYRGQDNEKLFF. The DNA for the CDR3 is TGTGCCAGCAGTTATCGGGGACAGGATAATGAAAAACTGTTTTTT.

This sequence joins TRBV7-2 and TRBJ2-7; D call uncertain. The germline CDR1 and CDR2 sequences are SGHTA and FQGNSA. V was shortened by 5 bases and J by 3 bases, with 11 bases between the two germline ends. The CDR3 spans 13 residues. CDR3 in DNA: TGTGCCAGCAGCCCTCGAGCGAACTACGAGCAGTACTTC. Translation: CASSPRANYEQYF.

This chain joins TRBV29-1 and TRBJ1-5, with 11 bases lining up with TRBD1. Trimming removed 6 bases from V and 5 bases from J; junction bases left unmatched: 3. Germline CDR1 reads SQVTM; CDR2 reads ANQGSEA. The CDR3 runs 13 residues. The CDR3 DNA reads TGCAGCGTCCAGGGACAGGGGGATCAGCCCCAGCATTTT. Its protein is CSVQGQGDQPQHF.

This sequence joins TRBV15 and TRBJ1-1; D unresolved. The CDR3 spans 16 residues. The ends were cut back, 0 bases at V and 0 bases at J, with 11 bases in the middle. The germline CDR1 and CDR2 sequences are LNHNV and YYDKDF (reference sequence). CDR3 sequence: CATSRDPGRMNTEAFF. DNA for the CDR3: TGTGCCACCAGCAGAGATCCAGGCCGAATGAACACTGAAGCTTTCTTT.